This entry lists 11 T cell receptor beta chains sequenced from one sample in a study of OX40 agonist ivuxolimab in advanced cancers. The repertoire was sequenced with immunoSEQ multiplex PCR; TCRdb's copy has only in-frame clones and lacks some. This table has around 53,000 clones, roughly 85% appearing once. The sequencing used CD4+ or CD8+ T cells sorted from blood, collected in a trial of the OX40 agonist ivuxolimab. Receptor source: an adult with an advanced solid tumor such as melanoma, head and neck, liver or kidney cancer.

This CDR3 reads CASSVLRGTGELFF. The CDR3 DNA follows: TGTGCCAGCAGCGTATTGAGGGGAACGGGGGAGCTGTTTTTT. The chain couples TRBV9 to TRBJ2-2, with D tentatively TRBD1 or TRBD2 (5 bases each). CDR1 and CDR2 from the germline V gene are SGDLS and YYNGEE. The CDR3 runs to 14 residues. V dropped 1 base and J dropped 8 bases, with 12 bases sitting between them.

The rearrangement joins TRBV9 to TRBJ1-1; D gene ambiguous. This CDR3 is built from 12 residues. Germline lookup yields CDR1 SGDLS and CDR2 YYNGEE. The ends were cut back, 0 bases at V and 7 bases at J, with 7 bases in the middle. The CDR3 DNA follows: TGTGCCAGCAGCGTAGGGGTGGGTGAAGCTTTCTTT. Protein product: CASSVGVGEAFF.

This clone appeared once. CDR3 sequence (DNA): TGTGCCAGCAGCTTATCCCCTTGGGGTGGCTACACCTTC. Translated: CASSLSPWGGYTF. V usage is TRBV7-6 and J usage is TRBJ1-2; D unclear. The CDR3 runs to 13 residues. With 2 bases removed from V and 7 bases from J, the gap between germline ends came to 11 bases. Looked up from germline, CDR1 is SGHVS and CDR2 is FNYEAQ.

The chain combines TRBV5-4 with TRBJ2-2; 8 bases match TRBD1. The ends lost 5 bases at V and 3 bases at J; junction bases unmatched: 6. The CDR3 consists of 15 residues. Germline V lookup: CDR1 SGHNT, CDR2 YYREEE (reference sequence). The CDR3 bases are TGTGCCAGCAGTCCGCAGGGGGCCGACACCGGGGAGCTGTTTTTT. The encoded protein is CASSPQGADTGELFF.

The chain combines TRBV5-5 with TRBJ2-7, with a weak D call TRBD1 (5 bases). Germline CDR1 SGHKS, CDR2 YYEKEE (reference sequence). The V gene lost 4 bases and the J gene lost 3 bases, with 11 bases spanning the gap. This CDR3 has 13 amino acids. In DNA form, the CDR3 reads TGTGCCAGCAGCCCCCGCAGGGACTACGAGCAGTACGTC. Translated, it gives CASSPRRDYEQYV.

The gene calls are TRBV4-1 and TRBJ1-5, with D tentatively TRBD1 (5 bases). V was cut by 5 bases and J by 4 bases, with 15 bases left in between. The V gene's germline CDR1 is MGHRA and CDR2 YSYEKL. This CDR3 is 15 amino acids long. For the CDR3, the DNA is TGCGCCAGCAGCTTGCAGGGAGGACGAAATCAGCCCCAGCATTTT. As protein: CASSLQGGRNQPQHF.

The V call is TRBV5-4, the J call TRBJ1-1, with 8 bases matching TRBD1. Germline CDR1 and CDR2: SGHNT and YYREEE (reference sequence). Trimming took 3 bases from V and 5 from J; bases not matched to a gene: 6. The CDR3 loop spans 14 amino acids. The CDR3 region is CASSWGTGGTEAFF. In DNA, the CDR3 is TGTGCCAGCAGCTGGGGGACAGGAGGGACTGAAGCTTTCTTT.

The rearrangement joins TRBV5-6 to TRBJ1-1; 8 positions agree with TRBD1. V trimming: 1 base; J trimming: 4 bases; junction bases outside the gene matches: 9. The CDR3 runs 16 residues. Germline CDR1 and CDR2: SGHDT and YYEEEE. The CDR3 loop reads CASSLRAGGVSTEAFF. CDR3 DNA: TGTGCCAGCAGCTTGAGGGCAGGGGGCGTCTCCACTGAAGCTTTCTTT.

J is TRBJ2-5 and V is TRBV15; D unclear. The CDR3 loop spans 15 amino acids. With 0 bases removed from V and 1 base from J, the gap between germline ends came to 9 bases. The germline V gene encodes CDR1 LNHNV and CDR2 YYDKDF (reference sequence). CDR3: CATSRDKQFQETQYF. CDR3 DNA sequence: TGTGCCACCAGCAGAGATAAACAGTTCCAAGAGACCCAGTACTTC.

The chain recombines TRBV9 with TRBJ1-1; D may be TRBD1 (6 bases). This CDR3 has 16 residues. In germline, CDR1 is SGDLS, CDR2 YYNGEE. V shed 3 bases and J shed 3 bases, with 18 bases lying between them. The CDR3 DNA reads as TGTGCCAGCAGCGCCGCAGGGGCCGGAGCTTACACTGAAGCTTTCTTT. Its translation: CASSAAGAGAYTEAFF.

This sequence joins TRBV28 and TRBJ2-3; D remains unclear. Per the germline V gene, CDR1 is MDHEN and CDR2 is SYDVKM. CDR3 size: 13 residues. V was cut by 3 bases and J by 4 bases, with 8 bases left in between. For the CDR3, the DNA is TGTGCCAGCAGTTTCGATATCGCAGATACGCAGTATTTT. Translation gives CASSFDIADTQYF.